This record concerns one T cell receptor beta chain sequence. Its antigen remains unidentified. One end of the junction varies from germline; a read error may be responsible. The study separated CD4+ cells into CD45RA+ naive and CD45RA-negative memory subsets. This sample stems from a study of shared clonotypes between healthy human individuals. The study's findings and limits: Researchers sampled blood only, noting tissue repertoires likely differ.

The CDR3 has 10 residues. Germline assignment: CDR1 DFQATT and CDR2 SNEGSKA (reference sequence). Genomic DNA of each subset was evenly split across several immunoSEQ plates. Assay used: immunoSEQ multiplex PCR; TCRdb lists only in-frame clones, some missing. The repertoire includes over 2 million clones, 85% to 95% of them detected once, and approximately 0.41% sits in the top ten. This TCR was recovered from a man aged 18 to 30 in good health. Some clones in this sample may be carry-over from other donors' samples. What was sequenced was naive CD4+ T cells from PBMCs. Subset indicated: CD45RA+ positively selected. V is TRBV20-1 and J is TRBJ1-2, with D perhaps matching TRBD1 (5 bases). Written as DNA, the CDR3 is TGCAGTGCTAGTATTCAGGGACCTTCTTTC. The encoded protein is CSASIQGPSF.